This TCR beta chain originates from a study of response to subunit inactivated influenza vaccine (dated by TCRdb to 2016 to 2019). General notes on the study: Deep quantitative T cell receptor repertoire profiling was used in the study to track responses to a trivalent subunit inactivated influenza vaccine. Study-wide conclusions, independent of this receptor: The authors suggested that each seasonal influenza vaccination may recruit only a limited number of new T cells.

The method was RT-PCR. TCRdb names Illumina HiSeq 2500 as the instrument used. Using fastp at Q25 and MiXCR, TCRdb reprocessed the public reads and kept productive beta chains. Rows matching on CDR3 protein sequence are summarized as one entry with the most common DNA and genes. Here the sample has fewer than 200,000 distinct CDR3 sequences; about a tenth occur a single time. The top ten clones comprise approximately 10% of the sample. This clonotype was detected ten times or more. Its antigen remains unidentified. No clone much larger than this one lies a single base away; base qualities are absent. Trimming removed 0 bases from V and 12 bases from J; the gene matches leave 4 bases unexplained. The cysteine opens and the phenylalanine closes a CDR3 of 13 amino acids. Only the CDR3 part of the read is kept: 39 bases, read in frame from the first base. The germline V gene encodes CDR1 LGHNA and CDR2 YNFKEQ.

The source was non-naive T cells sorted from PBMCs, collected on the day of vaccination. Interpreted using the paper, the cell subset or site label stands for: memory T cell fraction. This sequence uses TRBV4-2 and TRBJ2-1; a stretch of 8 junction bases matches TRBD2. The TCR was taken from a man between 50 and 59 years old who received an inactivated influenza vaccine. Donor details come from another sample of the same person, matched by shared clones. The CDR3 reads as follows: CASSQDREGAQFF. The sequenced DNA: TGTGCCAGCAGCCAAGATCGGGAGGGAGCGCAGTTCTTC.